This entry lists 11 T cell receptor gamma chains sequenced from one sample in a study of gamma-delta chains in newborns, infants, children. TCRdb reanalysed the reads via CATT. Among 700 or so gamma-chain clones listed, about 32% were seen once. The sequenced sample was blood. These receptors were obtained from a child who was a newborn, infant or young child, either healthy, febrile or measles-vaccinated (not recorded which).

This chain links TRGV9 with TRGJP. The J gene, left out of TCRdb, was set here by checking the DNA against germline. The CDR3 runs to 17 residues. CDR1 and CDR2 (germline): GITISATS, ISYDGTV (reference sequence). The ends lost 4 bases at V and 3 bases at J; junction bases unmatched: 6. Here the CDR3 reads CALWEHVQELGKKIKVF. The CDR3 DNA reads TGTGCCTTGTGGGAACACGTGCAAGAGTTGGGCAAAAAAATCAAGGTATTT.

This chain links TRGV9 with TRGJ1 or TRGJ2. Germline matching of the DNA provided the J gene here, since TCRdb leaves it blank. Per the germline V gene, CDR1 is GITISATS and CDR2 is ISYDGTV (reference sequence). With V trimmed by 7 bases and J by 0 bases, 6 bases remained unmatched. The CDR3 totals 13 residues. CDR3 amino acids: CALCDLNYYKKLF. The CDR3 bases are TGTGCCTTGTGTGATTTGAATTATTATAAGAAACTCTTT.

By sample fraction, this clone is large. Distinct nucleotide sequences in the sample also encode this CDR3. The J gene is TRGJP, the V gene TRGV9. CDR1 GITISATS and CDR2 ISYDGTV come from the germline V gene (reference sequence). The CDR3 is 16 residues long. V was pared by 0 bases and J by 7 bases, with 3 bases of the junction left unmatched. This CDR3 is CALWEVLELGKKIKVF. CDR3 DNA: TGTGCCTTGTGGGAGGTGCTCGAGTTGGGCAAAAAAATCAAGGTATTT.

This clone is labeled large (0.1 to 1%). The rearrangement links TRGV2 to TRGJ1 or TRGJ2. The CDR3 runs to 10 residues. CDR1 and CDR2 from the germline V gene are EGSNGY and YDSYNSKV. V was pared by 3 bases and J by 7 bases, with 0 bases of the junction left unmatched. CDR3 region: CATWDYKKLF. The CDR3 DNA sequence: TGTGCCACCTGGGACTATAAGAAACTCTTT.

V gene TRGV9 combines with J gene TRGJP. The J gene, left out of TCRdb, was set here by checking the DNA against germline. Trimming removed 0 bases from V and 4 bases from J; junction bases left unmatched: 9. This CDR3 has 19 amino acids. Germline CDR1 and CDR2: GITISATS and ISYDGTV (reference sequence). CDR3 DNA sequence: TGTGCCTTGTGGGAGGTGTTTACCATCCAAGAGTTGGGCAAAAAAATCAAGGTATTT. Its translation is CALWEVFTIQELGKKIKVF.

The chain employs TRGV9 and TRGJP. Here the J gene was assigned by germline matching of the DNA, as TCRdb has none. Trimming cost V 3 bases and J 9 bases; bases outside gene matches: 5. CDR3 length: 15 amino acids. The germline CDR1 and CDR2 sequences are GITISATS and ISYDGTV (reference sequence). CDR3 protein: CALWETPLGKKIKVF. The CDR3 region has the DNA TGTGCCTTGTGGGAGACCCCGTTGGGCAAAAAAATCAAGGTATTT.

This clone is labeled large. Other DNA sequences from this sample encode an identical CDR3 as well. The chain employs TRGV9 and TRGJP. The J gene, not given by TCRdb, was assigned here from a germline match of the nucleotide sequence. This CDR3 comprises 16 residues. The germline V gene encodes CDR1 GITISATS and CDR2 ISYDGTV (reference sequence). With 0 bases clipped from V and 7 bases from J, the junction kept 3 bases outside the gene matches. CDR3 sequence: CALWEVRELGKKIKVF. Here the CDR3 DNA reads TGTGCCTTGTGGGAGGTGCGTGAGTTGGGCAAAAAAATCAAGGTATTT.

The chain recombines TRGV4 with TRGJ1 or TRGJ2. The J gene was missing in TCRdb and was found by matching the end of the DNA to germline. The ends lost 4 bases at V and 0 bases at J; junction bases unmatched: 3. The CDR3 sequence is 13 residues long. Germline V gene sequence: CDR1 EGSTGY, CDR2 YDSYTSSV. The CDR3 sequence is CATWEENYYKKLF. CDR3 nucleotide sequence: TGTGCCACCTGGGAGGAGAATTATTATAAGAAACTCTTT.

For this clone: An end of the junction does not agree with germline; a read error may underlie this. CDR3 coding DNA: TGTGCCTTGTGGTCCTTACAAGAGCTGGGCAAAAAAATCAAGGTATTT. Its protein product is CALWSLQELGKKIKVF. The J gene is TRGJP, the V gene TRGV9. As TCRdb names no J gene, one was assigned here on the basis of a DNA match to germline. The germline CDR1 and CDR2 sequences are GITISATS and ISYDGTV (reference sequence). This CDR3 is built from 16 residues.

This clone is labeled as large (0.1 to 1%). This CDR3 reads CALWSKELGKKIKVF. The CDR3 bases are TGTGCCTTGTGGTCGAAAGAGTTGGGCAAAAAAATCAAGGTATTT. The V call is TRGV9, the J call TRGJP. TCRdb is silent on the J gene; assignment here came from matching the DNA to germline. V lost 6 bases to trimming and J lost 5 bases; unmatched junction nucleotides: 4. This CDR3 has 15 amino acids. Per the germline V gene, CDR1 is GITISATS and CDR2 is ISYDGTV (reference sequence).

This clone ranks as large. The same CDR3 also results from other DNA sequences found in this sample. This rearrangement joins TRGV9 to TRGJP. Germline matching of the DNA provided the J gene here, since TCRdb leaves it blank. Germline-derived CDR1 and CDR2 are GITISATS and ISYDGTV (reference sequence). The CDR3 has 16 residues. The junction had 2 bases not matched to a gene; V was cut back by 0 bases and J by 6 bases. CDR3 sequence (DNA): TGTGCCTTGTGGGAGGTGGGAGAGTTGGGCAAAAAAATCAAGGTATTT. Translating gives CALWEVGELGKKIKVF.